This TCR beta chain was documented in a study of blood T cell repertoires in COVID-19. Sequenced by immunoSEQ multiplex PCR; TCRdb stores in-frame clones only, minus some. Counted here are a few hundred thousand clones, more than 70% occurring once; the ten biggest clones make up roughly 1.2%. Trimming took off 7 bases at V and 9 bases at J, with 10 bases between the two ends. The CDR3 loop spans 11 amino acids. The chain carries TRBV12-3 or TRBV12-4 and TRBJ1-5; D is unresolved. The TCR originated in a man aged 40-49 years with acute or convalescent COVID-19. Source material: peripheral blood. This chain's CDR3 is CASTSRGPQHF. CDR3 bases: TGTGCCAGCACCTCTAGAGGGCCCCAGCATTTT.